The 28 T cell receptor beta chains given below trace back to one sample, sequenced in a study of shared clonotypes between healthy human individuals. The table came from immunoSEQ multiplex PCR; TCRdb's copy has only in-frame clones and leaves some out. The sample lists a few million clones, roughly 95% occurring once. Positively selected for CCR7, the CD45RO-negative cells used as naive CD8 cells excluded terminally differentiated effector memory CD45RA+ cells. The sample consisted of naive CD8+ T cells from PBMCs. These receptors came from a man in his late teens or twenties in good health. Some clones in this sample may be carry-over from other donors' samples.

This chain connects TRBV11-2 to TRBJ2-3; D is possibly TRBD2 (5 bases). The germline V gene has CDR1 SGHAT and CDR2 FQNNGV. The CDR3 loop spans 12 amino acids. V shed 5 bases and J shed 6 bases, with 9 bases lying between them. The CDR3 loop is CASSQWRDTQYF. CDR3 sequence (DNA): TGTGCCAGCAGCCAATGGAGGGATACGCAGTATTTT.

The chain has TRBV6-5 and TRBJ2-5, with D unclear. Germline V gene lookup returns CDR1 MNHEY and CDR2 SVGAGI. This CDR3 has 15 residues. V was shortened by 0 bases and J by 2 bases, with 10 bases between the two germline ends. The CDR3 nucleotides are TGTGCCAGCAGTTACTCTTTCGGCCAGCAAGAGACCCAGTACTTC. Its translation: CASSYSFGQQETQYF.

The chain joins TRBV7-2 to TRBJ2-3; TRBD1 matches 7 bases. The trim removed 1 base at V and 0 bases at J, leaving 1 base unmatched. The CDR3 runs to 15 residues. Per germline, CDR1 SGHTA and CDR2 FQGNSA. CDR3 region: CASSLVDRSTDTQYF. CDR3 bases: TGTGCCAGCAGCTTAGTGGACAGGAGCACAGATACGCAGTATTTT. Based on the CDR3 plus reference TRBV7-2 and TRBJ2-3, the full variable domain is GAGVSQSPSNKVTEKGKDVELRCDPISGHTALYWYRQSLGQGLEFLIYFQGNSAPDKSGLPSDRFSAERTGGSVSTLTIQRTQQEDSAVYLCASSLVDRSTDTQYFGPGTRLTVL.

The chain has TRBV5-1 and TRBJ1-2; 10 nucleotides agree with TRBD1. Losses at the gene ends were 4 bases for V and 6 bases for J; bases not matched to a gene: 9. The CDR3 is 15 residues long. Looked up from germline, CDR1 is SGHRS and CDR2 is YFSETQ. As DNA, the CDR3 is TGCGCCAGCAGCCAGGACAGGGGGTGGGATGATGGCTACACCTTC. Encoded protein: CASSQDRGWDDGYTF.

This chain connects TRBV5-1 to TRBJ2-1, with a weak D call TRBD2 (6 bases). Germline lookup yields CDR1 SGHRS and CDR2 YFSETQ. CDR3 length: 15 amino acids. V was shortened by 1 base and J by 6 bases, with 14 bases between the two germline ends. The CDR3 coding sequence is TGCGCCAGCAGCTTGTGGCCAGGGACTGGCAATGAGCAGTTCTTC. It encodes CASSLWPGTGNEQFF.

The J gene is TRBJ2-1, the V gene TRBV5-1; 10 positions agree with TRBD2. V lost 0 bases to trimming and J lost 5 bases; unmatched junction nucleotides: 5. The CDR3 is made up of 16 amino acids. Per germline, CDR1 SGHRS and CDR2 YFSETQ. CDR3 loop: CASSLVTSGRDNEQFF. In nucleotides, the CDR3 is TGCGCCAGCAGCTTGGTGACTAGCGGGCGCGACAATGAGCAGTTCTTC.

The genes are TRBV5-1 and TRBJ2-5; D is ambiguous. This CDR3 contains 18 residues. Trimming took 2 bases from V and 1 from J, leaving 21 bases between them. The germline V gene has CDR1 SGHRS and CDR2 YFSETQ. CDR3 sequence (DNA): TGCGCCAGCAGCTTACACCCTAAACCGTCCGGGCCCCAAGAGACCCAGTACTTC. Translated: CASSLHPKPSGPQETQYF. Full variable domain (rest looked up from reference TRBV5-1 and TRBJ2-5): KAGVTQTPRYLIKTRGQQVTLSCSPISGHRSVSWYQQTPGQGLQFLFEYFSETQRNKGNFPGRFSGRQFSNSRSEMNVSTLELGDSALYLCASSLHPKPSGPQETQYFGPGTRLLVL.

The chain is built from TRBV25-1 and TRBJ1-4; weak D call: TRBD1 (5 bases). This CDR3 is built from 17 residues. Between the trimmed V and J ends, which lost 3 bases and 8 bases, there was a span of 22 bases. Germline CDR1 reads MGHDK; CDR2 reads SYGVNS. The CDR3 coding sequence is TGTGCCAGCAGTGACAATAATCAGGCACAGGCGGAGGAAAAACTGTTTTTT. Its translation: CASSDNNQAQAEEKLFF.

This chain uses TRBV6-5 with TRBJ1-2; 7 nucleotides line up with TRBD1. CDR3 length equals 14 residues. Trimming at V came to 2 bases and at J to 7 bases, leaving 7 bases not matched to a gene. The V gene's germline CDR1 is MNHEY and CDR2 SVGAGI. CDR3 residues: CASSYDRATGGYTF. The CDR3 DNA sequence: TGTGCCAGCAGTTACGACAGGGCAACGGGTGGCTACACCTTC.

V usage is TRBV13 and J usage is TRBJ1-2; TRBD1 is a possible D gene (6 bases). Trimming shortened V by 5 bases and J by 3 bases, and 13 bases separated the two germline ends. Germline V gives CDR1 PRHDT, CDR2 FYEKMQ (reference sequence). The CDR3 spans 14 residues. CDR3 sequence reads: CASSIRGGDYGYTF. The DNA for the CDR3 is TGTGCCAGCAGCATCCGCGGGGGCGACTATGGCTACACCTTC.

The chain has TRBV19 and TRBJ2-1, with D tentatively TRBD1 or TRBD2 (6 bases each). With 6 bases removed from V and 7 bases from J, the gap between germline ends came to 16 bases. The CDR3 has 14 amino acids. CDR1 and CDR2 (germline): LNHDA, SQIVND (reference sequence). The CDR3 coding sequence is TGTGCCAGTAGGGTGGGGGGCCTCTCGAATGAGCAGTTCTTC. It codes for CASRVGGLSNEQFF.

DNA for the CDR3: TGTGCCAGCAGGTTACAATACGAGCAGTACTTC. Translated, it gives CASRLQYEQYF. V gene TRBV11-2 combines with J gene TRBJ2-7; no firm D call. The germline gives CDR1 SGHAT, CDR2 FQNNGV. The CDR3 is 11 amino acids. V was trimmed by 6 bases and J by 4 bases, leaving 7 bases between them.

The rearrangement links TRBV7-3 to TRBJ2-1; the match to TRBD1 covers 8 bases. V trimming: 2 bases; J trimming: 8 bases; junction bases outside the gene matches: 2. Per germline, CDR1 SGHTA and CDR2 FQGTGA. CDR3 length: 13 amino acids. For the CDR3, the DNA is TGTGCCAGCAGCTTAGGACAGGGCCATGAGCAGTTCTTC. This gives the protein CASSLGQGHEQFF.

The CDR3 loop is CASSFQGQGNEQYF. CDR3 bases: TGTGCCAGCAGTTTCCAGGGACAGGGGAATGAGCAGTACTTC. The chain carries TRBV28 and TRBJ2-7; 10 positions match TRBD1. Germline assignment: CDR1 MDHEN and CDR2 SYDVKM. Trimming cost V 3 bases and J 7 bases; bases outside gene matches: 6. This CDR3 spans 14 amino acids.

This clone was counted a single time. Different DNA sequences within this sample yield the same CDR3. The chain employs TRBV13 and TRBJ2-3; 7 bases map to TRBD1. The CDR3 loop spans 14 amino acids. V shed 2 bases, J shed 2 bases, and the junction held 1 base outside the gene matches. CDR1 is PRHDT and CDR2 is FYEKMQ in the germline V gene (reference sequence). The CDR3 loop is CASSLQGDTDTQYF. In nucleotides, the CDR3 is TGTGCCAGCAGCTTACAGGGGGACACAGATACGCAGTATTTT.

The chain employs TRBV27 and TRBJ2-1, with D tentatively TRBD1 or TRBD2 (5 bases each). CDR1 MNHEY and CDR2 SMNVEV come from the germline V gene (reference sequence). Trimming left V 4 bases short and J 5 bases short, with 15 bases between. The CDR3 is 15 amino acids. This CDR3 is CASSSPGRGNNEQFF. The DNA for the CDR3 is TGTGCCAGCAGTTCCCCTGGACGGGGCAACAATGAGCAGTTCTTC.

CDR3 sequence (DNA): TGTGCCAGCAGCGGCCGGGACTCAAAGTATGGCTACACCTTC. Translation: CASSGRDSKYGYTF. The chain is built from TRBV9 and TRBJ1-2; a possible D gene is TRBD1 (5 bases). V dropped 3 bases and J dropped 5 bases, with 14 bases sitting between them. The CDR3 runs 14 residues. The V gene's germline CDR1 is SGDLS and CDR2 YYNGEE.

This chain's CDR3 is CAWSRASSYNEQFF. DNA for the CDR3: TGTGCCTGGAGCCGGGCGAGCTCCTACAATGAGCAGTTCTTC. The V gene is TRBV30, the J gene TRBJ2-1; D remains unclear. The CDR3 is 14 amino acids. CDR1 and CDR2 from the germline V gene are GTSNPN and SVGIG (reference sequence). Trimming took 3 bases from V and 0 from J, leaving 9 bases between them.

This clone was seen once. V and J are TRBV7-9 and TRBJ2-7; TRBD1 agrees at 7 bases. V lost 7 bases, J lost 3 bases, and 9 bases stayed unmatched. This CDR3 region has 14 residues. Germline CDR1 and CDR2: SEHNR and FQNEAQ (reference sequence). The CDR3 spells CASTHQGTVYEQYF. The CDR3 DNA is TGTGCCAGCACCCACCAAGGGACAGTCTACGAGCAGTACTTC.

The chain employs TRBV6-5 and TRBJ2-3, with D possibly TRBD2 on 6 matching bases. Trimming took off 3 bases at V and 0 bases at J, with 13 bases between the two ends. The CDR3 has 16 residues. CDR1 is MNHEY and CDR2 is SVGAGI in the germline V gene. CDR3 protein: CASSYYGRSSTDTQYF. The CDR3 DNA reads TGTGCCAGCAGTTATTACGGGAGATCTAGCACAGATACGCAGTATTTT.

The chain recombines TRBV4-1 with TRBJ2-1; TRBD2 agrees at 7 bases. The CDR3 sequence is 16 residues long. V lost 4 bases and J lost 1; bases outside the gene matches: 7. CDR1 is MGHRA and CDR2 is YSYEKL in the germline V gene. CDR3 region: CASSRTPSGSYNEQFF. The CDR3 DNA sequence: TGCGCCAGCAGCCGGACCCCTAGCGGATCCTACAATGAGCAGTTCTTC.

CDR3 region: CASSGSPGLEVETQYF. Here the CDR3 DNA reads TGCGCCAGCAGCGGTTCACCGGGTCTTGAGGTGGAGACCCAGTACTTC. J is TRBJ2-5 and V is TRBV5-1; D remains unclear. Trimming stripped 4 bases from V and 5 bases from J, with 21 bases between. Germline CDR1 and CDR2: SGHRS and YFSETQ. CDR3 length: 16 residues. Together with reference TRBV5-1 and TRBJ2-5, the CDR3 gives the full variable domain: KAGVTQTPRYLIKTRGQQVTLSCSPISGHRSVSWYQQTPGQGLQFLFEYFSETQRNKGNFPGRFSGRQFSNSRSEMNVSTLELGDSALYLCASSGSPGLEVETQYFGPGTRLLVL.

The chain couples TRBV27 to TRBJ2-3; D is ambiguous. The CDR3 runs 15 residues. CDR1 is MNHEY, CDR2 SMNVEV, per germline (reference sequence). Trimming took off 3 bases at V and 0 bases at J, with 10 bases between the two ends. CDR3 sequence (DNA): TGTGCCAGCAGTTTGGTGGACGGAAGCACAGATACGCAGTATTTT. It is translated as CASSLVDGSTDTQYF.

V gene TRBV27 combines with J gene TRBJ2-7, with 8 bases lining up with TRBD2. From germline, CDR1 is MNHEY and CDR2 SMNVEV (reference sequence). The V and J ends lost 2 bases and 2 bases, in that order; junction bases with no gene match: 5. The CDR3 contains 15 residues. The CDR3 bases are TGTGCCAGCAGTTTAGGCGGTAGCGGGACCTACGAGCAGTACTTC. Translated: CASSLGGSGTYEQYF.

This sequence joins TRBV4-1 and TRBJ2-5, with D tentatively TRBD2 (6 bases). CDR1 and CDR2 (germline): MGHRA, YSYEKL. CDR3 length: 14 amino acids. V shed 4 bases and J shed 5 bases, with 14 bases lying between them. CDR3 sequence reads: CASSPRTRGETQYF. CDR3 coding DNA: TGCGCCAGCAGCCCCCGGACCCGGGGGGAGACCCAGTACTTC.

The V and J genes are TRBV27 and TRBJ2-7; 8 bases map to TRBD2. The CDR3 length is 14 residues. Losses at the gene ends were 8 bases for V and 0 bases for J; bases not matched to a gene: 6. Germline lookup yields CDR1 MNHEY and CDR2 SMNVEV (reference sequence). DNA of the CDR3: TGTGCCAGCGGTCTGACTAGCGCCTCCTACGAGCAGTACTTC. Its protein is CASGLTSASYEQYF.

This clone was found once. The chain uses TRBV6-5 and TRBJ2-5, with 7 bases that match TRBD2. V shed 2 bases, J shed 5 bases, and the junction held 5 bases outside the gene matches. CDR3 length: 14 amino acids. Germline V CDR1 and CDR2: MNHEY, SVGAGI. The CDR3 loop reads CASSYGEGWETQYF. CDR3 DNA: TGTGCCAGCAGTTACGGGGAGGGGTGGGAGACCCAGTACTTC.

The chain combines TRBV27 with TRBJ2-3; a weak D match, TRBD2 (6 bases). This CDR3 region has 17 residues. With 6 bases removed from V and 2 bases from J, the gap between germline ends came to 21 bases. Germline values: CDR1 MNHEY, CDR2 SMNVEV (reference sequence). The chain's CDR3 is CASSNTLGGFVTDTQYF. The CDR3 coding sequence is TGTGCCAGCAGCAACACGCTAGGAGGGTTTGTCACAGATACGCAGTATTTT.